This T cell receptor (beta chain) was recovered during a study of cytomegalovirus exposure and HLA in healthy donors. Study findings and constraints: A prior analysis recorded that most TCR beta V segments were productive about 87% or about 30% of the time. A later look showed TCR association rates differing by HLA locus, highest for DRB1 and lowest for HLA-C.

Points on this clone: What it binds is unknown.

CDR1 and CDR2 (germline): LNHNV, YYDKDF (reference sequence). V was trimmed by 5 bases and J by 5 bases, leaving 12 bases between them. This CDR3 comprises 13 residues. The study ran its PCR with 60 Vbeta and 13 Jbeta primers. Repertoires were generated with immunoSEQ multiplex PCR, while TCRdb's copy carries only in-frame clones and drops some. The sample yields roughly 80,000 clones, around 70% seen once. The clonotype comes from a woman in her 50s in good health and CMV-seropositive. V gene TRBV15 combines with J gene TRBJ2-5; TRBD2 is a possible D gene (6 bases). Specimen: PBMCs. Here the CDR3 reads CATSRLGRETQYF. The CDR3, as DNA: TGTGCCACCAGCCGACTAGGGCGGGAGACCCAGTACTTC. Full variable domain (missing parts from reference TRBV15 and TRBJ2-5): DAMVIQNPRYQVTQFGKPVTLSCSQTLNHNVMYWYQQKSSQAPKLLFHYYDKDFNNEADTPDNFQSRRPNTSFCFLDIRSPGLGDTAMYLCATSRLGRETQYFGPGTRLLVL.